The T cell receptor beta chain described here comes from a study of cytomegalovirus exposure and HLA in healthy donors. For the study at large: The roughly 110 validation repertoires matched the 650 to 850 first-cohort repertoires in platform, a later analysis reported.

This CDR3 contains 12 residues. CDR1 and CDR2 from the germline V gene are SGHTS and YDEGEE. V dropped 4 bases and J dropped 3; count of bases not matched to a gene: 1. Some clones are missing from TCRdb's copy, which holds only in-frame ones; the method was immunoSEQ multiplex PCR. The sample yields approximately 210,000 clones, about 90% seen once. This sequence originates from a woman under 30 in good health and CMV-seronegative. The sample taken for sequencing was PBMCs. The genes are TRBV5-8 and TRBJ2-7; 7 bases agree with TRBD1. In DNA form, the CDR3 reads TGTGCCAGCAGCCGGGACAGCTACGAGCAGTACTTC. The encoded protein is CASSRDSYEQYF.